This T cell receptor (beta chain) was identified in a study of cytomegalovirus exposure and HLA in healthy donors (dated by TCRdb to the late 2010s). Notes on the research overall: According to an earlier analysis of 587 of the donors, some 170 million T cells yielded roughly 110 million unique TCR beta sequences and approximately 300 Gb of sequence data. Roughly 320 gigabases of sequencing data and around 90 million unique TCR sequences made up an early release that covered over 550 HLA-typed donors. The genetic ancestry cluster associated with self-reported Caucasian donors included 80% to 90% of the roughly 380 genotyped donors. The study aimed to test whether cataloging public T cell receptors could reveal signatures of past pathogen exposure. The T cell repertoires of around 730 subjects were profiled by immunosequencing and related to cytomegalovirus serostatus. Along with the approximately 600-subject first cohort, a separate validation cohort of around 120 different subjects was used. To predict cytomegalovirus infection status, the study brought together high-throughput TCR immunosequencing, statistical association of individual TCRs with disease status, and machine learning. To study patterns of TCR occurrence, a later analysis re-analyzed previously published TCR beta repertoires from 666 donors and added high-resolution HLA genotyping. The later analysis used no new phenotypic data to find candidate immune exposures, relying instead on TCR beta sequences and their occurrence across donors. In an earlier analysis of several hundred of the donors, high-throughput TCR beta sequencing was used to judge whether each TCR beta V gene segment behaved as functional or pseudogenic. Donor age, sex, ethnicity and CMV serostatus were compiled alongside the repertoire data. Genome-wide SNP genotypes for about 55% of the 666 donors were used in a later genetic analysis, which treated that subset as a discovery cohort. Every repertoire in the discovery cohort had been generated on one and the same sequencing platform. HLA typing covered class I and class II loci at four-digit resolution. Typing coverage varied by locus: roughly 629-630 donors for A, B, C, DRB1 and DQB1; roughly 510 for DQA1; 600 to 610 for DPA1; approximately 470 for DPB1. Four to six DR-DQ haplotypes were handled as single units for association and clustering, since linkage in the cohort was strong. Among 398 genotyped donors of the cohort, an average of approximately 240,000 unique TCR beta nucleotide sequences were sequenced per donor, roughly 20% of them non-productive. What the study reported, not specific to this receptor: Linkage disequilibrium might explain the correlated functional status among segregating V segments, but an unknown experimental factor could not be excluded. The 87-base-pair reads could not distinguish some IMGT-functional V segments, including TRBV6-2 and TRBV6-3, so those segments were excluded. In the study, 150 to 200 TCR beta chains were listed as associated with cytomegalovirus. In an earlier analysis of fewer than 700 of the donors, most TCR beta V segments appeared in productive rearrangements about 90% or about 30% of the time, broadly matching IMGT annotations. Over 15 rarely observed V segments, including chromosome 9 orphons, were excluded from the earlier analysis of almost 600 of the donors because counts were too low. When HLA alleles, especially DR and DQ, strongly co-occurred, attributing TCR associations to individual alleles was difficult. A later genetic analysis reported fewer N-insertions in productive TCRs among donors in an Asian-associated ancestry cluster than the approximately 700-donor mean. A later analysis reported that several top co-occurrence clusters appeared linked to parvovirus B19, influenza, CMV and Epstein-Barr virus. In a later genetic analysis, a missense DCLRE1C variant was associated with V-gene and J-gene trimming of TCR beta chains, and the association was replicated in an independent cohort. While some public TCRs were present in many individuals, most TCR sequences turned up only very rarely across donors. It was suggested by the authors that the approach could potentially be generalized to other disease states and immunological phenotypes. A group of highly shared sequence variants was considered likely to be a technical artifact of the sequencing pipeline. In this cohort, only TCR beta chains were sequenced, and detectable features were limited by the absence of alpha or paired-chain data. Immune exposure information for the cohort was limited to CMV serostatus. A few of the identified cytomegalovirus-associated TCR beta chains were confirmed in vitro to be specific for cytomegalovirus antigens. Specific HLA alleles were associated with 15,000 to 20,000 TCR beta sequences at a false discovery rate of 0.05 in a later analysis. Because some donors lacked HLA typing at each locus, the association tests relied only on the typed subset. Presence/absence analyses assumed roughly uniform sequencing depth across donors, an assumption that may not hold. According to a later analysis, TCR association rates differed among HLA loci, with DRB1 alleles showing the most associated TCRs and HLA-C alleles showing the fewest. Cytomegalovirus status was reported to be diagnosed by the classifier with high specificity and sensitivity in both the original and validation cohorts. A further reported finding was that TCR beta sequences accurately predicted the HLA-A and HLA-B alleles for most subjects in the first cohort. A later analysis found that HLA-associated TCR beta chains were more clonally expanded and had lower generation probabilities than equally common non-associated chains. Most CMV-associated TCR beta chains appeared to be HLA-restricted in a later analysis, and the HLA associations seemed to be driven largely by CMV exposure.

The CDR3 sequence holds 15 residues, the cysteine and phenylalanine included. Only the CDR3 part of the read is kept: 45 bases, read in frame from the first base. At the junction V is shortened by 1 base and J by 5 bases; bases outside the gene matches: 4. The germline V gene gives CDR1 as MRHNA and CDR2 as SNTAGT. The receptor library was made with the immunoSEQ multiplex PCR assay. The multiplex PCR relied on a mix of 60 forward primers for TCR Vbeta segments and 13 reverse primers for TCR Jbeta segments. A multiplex PCR assay on genomic DNA amplified the CDR3 region of rearranged TCR beta genes. Amplified TCR beta libraries were sequenced as 87-base-pair reads on the Illumina HiSeq System. Turning to the authors' computational methods: A later analysis counted about 80 million unique TCR beta chains across the 690 or so repertoires, and around 9.9 million of these chains were shared by at least two donors. A nearest-neighbor algorithm error-corrected the raw reads and collapsed the reads into unique sequences, merging closely related sequences to remove PCR and sequencing errors. Alignment of CDR3 sequences to IMGT reference sequences was used to assign V, D and J gene segments. Each retained sequence needed at least a six-nucleotide match to both a V gene segment and a J gene segment. A rearrangement was called productive if the CDR3 had no stop codons and remained in frame with V and J, and every other rearrangement was called non-productive. CDR3 was defined according to IMGT convention as the region running from the second conserved V-encoded cysteine to the conserved J-encoded phenylalanine. Sequences without an unambiguous match to a single V gene segment were excluded from the earlier analysis of several hundred of the donors. An earlier analysis of approximately 590 of the donors called V segments functional above 56.7% productive rearrangements and segregating when the between-donor standard deviation exceeded 5%. A statistical classification framework was built to diagnose cytomegalovirus status from the catalog of TCR beta chain sequences. V and J gene assignment, in a later analysis, came from comparing TCR nucleotide sequences with IMGT/GENE-DB human TR gene sequences. The TCRdist pipeline was used in a later analysis to assign CDR3 sequences and most-parsimonious VDJ recombination scenarios. In a later analysis, each TCR beta chain was defined by its CDR3 amino acid sequence together with its V-gene family, and reads lacking a unique V-gene family were excluded. A later analysis removed 600 or so highly shared, low-generation-probability nucleotide sequences to deal with suspected cross-contamination and a sequencing artifact. A later analysis calculated a clonal expansion index for each public chain from normalized within-repertoire ranks of inferred template counts. In a later analysis, generation probabilities were computed with a VDJ recombination model fitted to out-of-frame rearrangements, and the resulting probabilities were checked against IGoR. In a later analysis, TCR-TCR, TCR-HLA and TCR-CMV co-occurrence was scored with hypergeometric tests, and a repertoire-size bias correction was applied to TCR pairs. A later analysis estimated false discovery rates by permuting HLA or CMV assignments 20 times. In a later analysis, co-occurring TCRs were grouped using DBSCAN, with TCRdist sequence similarity added in when clustering inside HLA-allele-positive subsets. For co-occurrence clustering, repertoires with fewer than 30,000 or more than 120,000 public chains were excluded, along with five repertoires with anomalous nucleotide sharing. Imported from immuneACCESS, the table was reduced by TCRdb to in-frame sequences with V and J called. These copies leave out some clones; in studies compared against another copy, an unresolved V gene accounts for under half, and the cause of the remainder is not known. V, J and clone size are those of that table, while D and trimming were read from the DNA. The sample table contains 180,000 or so clones; only one count was recorded for roughly 85% of them. The top ten hold more than 12% of the sample.

Turning to this clone: No cognate antigen has been identified for it. Base qualities are not provided; no much larger clone lies one nucleotide away.

In total, fewer than 750 healthy bone marrow donors made up the cohort. At the time of sampling, all cohort members were nominally healthy, though unrecorded immune exposures were likely present. The donor tested CMV seropositive, placing the donor among the 289 seropositive members of the cohort. Every donor gave a peripheral blood sample, and the peripheral blood mononuclear cells from that sample were used for TCR beta sequencing. Genomic DNA was extracted from the blood cell samples with the Qiagen DNeasy Blood Extraction Kit. The rearranged segments are TRBV6-4 and TRBJ2-1, and TRBD2 aligns with 8 junction nucleotides. The clonotype was recovered from a man aged 50-59 years in good health and CMV-seropositive. Material for sequencing was PBMCs. The DNA sequence reads TGTGCCAGCAGTGACTGGGCGGGGGGCCACAATGAGCAGTTCTTC. It translates to CASSDWAGGHNEQFF.